This T cell receptor beta chain was retrieved from a study of blood T cell repertoires in COVID-19. Across the whole study: COVID-19 samples, acute and convalescent, were from the United States, Italy and Spain.

The CDR3 length is 14 residues. The junction had 8 bases not matched to a gene; V was cut back by 7 bases and J by 7 bases. The V gene's germline CDR1 is PRHDT and CDR2 FYEKMQ (reference sequence). Data came from immunoSEQ multiplex PCR; TCRdb stores just in-frame clones and leaves some out. The data show tens of thousands of clones, around 76% seen once. The receptor was isolated from a man aged 50-59 years with active or convalescent COVID-19. The sequenced sample was peripheral blood. The rearrangement links TRBV13 to TRBJ1-2; TRBD1 matches at 11 bases. CDR3 loop: CASTPDRGLGGYTF. The CDR3 DNA follows: TGTGCCAGCACCCCGGACAGGGGGCTTGGTGGCTACACCTTC.